This T cell receptor (beta chain) was recorded in a study of T cell responses to AZD1222 COVID-19 vaccine. Using immunoSEQ multiplex PCR, the repertoire was profiled, and TCRdb retains in-frame clones only, with some absent. The top ten hold less than 2.5% of the sample, which has fewer than 130,000 clones, 80% to 95% seen once. The study, taken as a whole, reports: Among those given AZD1222, only five or six were seropositive at baseline.

Remarks on this clone: The antigen is not known.

Some second doses came at about 4 weeks and others at about 12 weeks; these were pooled. The germline gives CDR1 LNHNV, CDR2 YYDKDF (reference sequence). The ends were cut back, 0 bases at V and 4 bases at J, with 6 bases in the middle. This CDR3 has 13 residues. The receptor comes from an adult who received the AZD1222 COVID-19 vaccine. The rearrangement joins TRBV15 to TRBJ1-1; D remains ambiguous. The sample here was peripheral blood, taken 28 days after the second AZD1222 dose. The CDR3 here is CATSRDPSTEAFF. The CDR3 DNA reads TGTGCCACCAGCAGAGATCCCTCCACTGAAGCTTTCTTT.